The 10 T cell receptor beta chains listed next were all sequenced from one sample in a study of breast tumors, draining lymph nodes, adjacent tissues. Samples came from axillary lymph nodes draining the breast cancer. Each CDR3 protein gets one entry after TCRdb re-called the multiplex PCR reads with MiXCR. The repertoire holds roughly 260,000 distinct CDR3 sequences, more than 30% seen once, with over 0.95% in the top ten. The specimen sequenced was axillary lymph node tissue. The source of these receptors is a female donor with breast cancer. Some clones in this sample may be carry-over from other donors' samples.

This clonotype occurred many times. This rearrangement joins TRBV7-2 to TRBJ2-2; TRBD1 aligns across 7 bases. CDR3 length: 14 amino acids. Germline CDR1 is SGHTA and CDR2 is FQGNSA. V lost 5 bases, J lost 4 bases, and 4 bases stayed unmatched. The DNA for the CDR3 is TGTGCCAGCAGCACTACAGGGGCCACCGGGGAGCTGTTTTTT. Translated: CASSTTGATGELFF.

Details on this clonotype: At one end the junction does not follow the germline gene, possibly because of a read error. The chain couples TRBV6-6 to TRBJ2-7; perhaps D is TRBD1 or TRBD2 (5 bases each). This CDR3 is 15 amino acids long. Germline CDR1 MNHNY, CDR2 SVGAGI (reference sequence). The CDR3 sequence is CASSHSGTAGYEQYF. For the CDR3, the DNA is TGTGCCAGCAGTCACTCCGGGACGGCAGGATACGAGCAGTACTTC.

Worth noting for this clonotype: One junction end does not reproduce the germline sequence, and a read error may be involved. CDR3 DNA sequence: TGTACCAGTAGTACAGAGACTAGCGGGACAAGAGAGACCCAGTACTTC. This gives the protein CTSSTETSGTRETQYF. The rearrangement uses TRBV19 and TRBJ2-5; 11 nucleotides line up with TRBD2. In germline, CDR1 is LNHDA, CDR2 SQIVND (reference sequence). The CDR3 sequence is 16 residues long.

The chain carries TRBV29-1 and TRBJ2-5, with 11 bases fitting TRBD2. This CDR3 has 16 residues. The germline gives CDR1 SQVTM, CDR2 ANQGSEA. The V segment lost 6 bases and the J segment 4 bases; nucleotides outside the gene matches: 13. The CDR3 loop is CSVRGLADRGGETQYF. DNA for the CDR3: TGCAGCGTGAGGGGACTAGCGGACAGGGGAGGAGAGACCCAGTACTTC.

CDR3 sequence reads: CSYEGSGEQFF. Here the CDR3 DNA reads TGCAGTTACGAGGGGTCGGGTGAGCAGTTCTTC. The chain recombines TRBV20-1 with TRBJ2-1, with D possibly called TRBD1 or TRBD2 (5 bases each). Germline CDR1 reads DFQATT; CDR2 reads SNEGSKA (reference sequence). The ends were cut back, 8 bases at V and 9 bases at J, with 14 bases in the middle. The length of the CDR3 is 11 residues.

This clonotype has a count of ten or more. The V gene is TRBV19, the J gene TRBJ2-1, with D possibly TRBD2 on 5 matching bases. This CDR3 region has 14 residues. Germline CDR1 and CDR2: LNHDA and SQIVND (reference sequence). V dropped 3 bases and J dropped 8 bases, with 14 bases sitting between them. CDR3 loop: CASSINTGSHEQFF. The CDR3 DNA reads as TGTGCCAGTAGTATTAACACGGGATCCCATGAGCAGTTCTTC.

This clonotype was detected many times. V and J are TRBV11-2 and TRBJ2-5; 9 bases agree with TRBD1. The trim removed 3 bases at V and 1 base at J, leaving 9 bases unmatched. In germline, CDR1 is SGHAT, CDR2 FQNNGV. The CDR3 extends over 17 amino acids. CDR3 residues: CASSLYRGPTVQETQYF. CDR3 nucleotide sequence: TGTGCCAGCAGCTTGTACAGGGGGCCCACCGTCCAAGAGACCCAGTACTTC.

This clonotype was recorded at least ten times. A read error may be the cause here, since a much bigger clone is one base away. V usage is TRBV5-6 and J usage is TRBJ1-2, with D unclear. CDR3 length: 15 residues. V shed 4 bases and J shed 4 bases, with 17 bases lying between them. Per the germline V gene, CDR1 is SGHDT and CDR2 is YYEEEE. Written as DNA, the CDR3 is TGTGCCAGCAGCCGACTTGGACCGCTGGGCTATGGCTACACCTTC. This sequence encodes CASSRLGPLGYGYTF.

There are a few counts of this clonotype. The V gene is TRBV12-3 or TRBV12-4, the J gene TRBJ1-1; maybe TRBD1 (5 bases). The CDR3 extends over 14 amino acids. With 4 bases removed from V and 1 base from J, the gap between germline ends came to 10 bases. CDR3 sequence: CASSSGRRNTEAFF. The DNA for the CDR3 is TGTGCCAGCAGTTCGGGACGCAGGAACACTGAAGCTTTCTTT.

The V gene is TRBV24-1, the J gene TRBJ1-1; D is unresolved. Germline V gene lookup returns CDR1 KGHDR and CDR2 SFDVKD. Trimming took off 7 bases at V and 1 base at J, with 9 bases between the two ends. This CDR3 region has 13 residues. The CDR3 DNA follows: TGTGCCACCAGGGGAAGAGGGAACACTGAAGCTTTCTTT. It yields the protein CATRGRGNTEAFF.